The rows below give T cell receptor beta chains drawn from one sample of a study of cytomegalovirus exposure and HLA in healthy donors. Measured with immunoSEQ multiplex PCR; TCRdb has only the in-frame clones, and not every one. The sample carries approximately 170,000 clones, roughly 80% recorded once. The source material was PBMCs. These receptor sequences come from a woman aged 18 to 35 in good health and CMV-seronegative. Each CDR3 is given with its conserved first and last residue. The D gene is left open where the match is weak. Clone size is given for some rows only: seen once, a few or many times, or a class if the clone is expanded.

j_call,d_call,clone_size,v_call,cdr3_nt,cdr3_aa
TRBJ2-5,-,-,TRBV5-1,TGCGCCAGCAGCTTATCCAGGGGTCTTTTCCAAGAGACCCAGTACTTC,CASSLSRGLFQETQYF
TRBJ2-2,-,-,TRBV21-1,TGTGCCAGCAGCAAAAGATGCGGGACGGGGAGGACCGGGGAGCTGTTTTTT,CASSKRCGTGRTGELFF
TRBJ2-3,TRBD2,-,TRBV5-1,TGCGCCAGCAGCATCCAGACTAGCGGGAACACAGATACGCAGTATTTT,CASSIQTSGNTDTQYF
TRBJ2-5,TRBD2,-,TRBV19,TGTGCCAGTAGTACCCCGCTGGGGGGGCAGTACTTC,CASSTPLGGQYF
TRBJ1-2,TRBD1,-,TRBV5-4,TGTGCCAGCAGCTTGGCAGGGGGGTACTATGGCTACACCTTC,CASSLAGGYYGYTF
TRBJ2-4,TRBD1,-,TRBV27,TGTGCCAGCAGTAACGGACAGGGTTGGAACAAAAACATTCAGTACTTC,CASSNGQGWNKNIQYF
TRBJ1-2,TRBD1,-,TRBV19,TGTGCCAGTAGTCGGGGGGGGACAGGGATCTATGGCTACACCTTC,CASSRGGTGIYGYTF
TRBJ1-3,-,-,TRBV6-1,TGTGCCAGCAGTTCGGTATCTGGAAACACCATATATTTT,CASSSVSGNTIYF
TRBJ1-5,-,-,TRBV4-2,TGTGCCAGCAGCCAAGATATCGGGTCGGCAGCCTATCATCAGCCCCAGCATTTT,CASSQDIGSAAYHQPQHF
TRBJ2-1,TRBD2,-,TRBV6-6,TGTGCCAGCAGCCTCGGACTAGAGATTTTAGGTGAGCAGTTCTTC,CASSLGLEILGEQFF
TRBJ2-5,TRBD1,-,TRBV5-5,TGTGCCAGCAGCTGGGGGACAGTACAAGAGACCCAGTACTTC,CASSWGTVQETQYF
TRBJ2-1,TRBD2,once,TRBV5-4,TGTGCCAGCAGCTTGCAACTAGCGACCTACAATGAGCAGTTCTTC,CASSLQLATYNEQFF
TRBJ2-1,TRBD2,-,TRBV6-1,TGTGCCATAGCGGGGCGGGAGGGAAACAATGAGCAGTTCTTC,CAIAGREGNNEQFF
TRBJ2-1,-,few,TRBV6-1,TGTGCCAGCAGTGAGTACAGGGGGGGCAATGAGCAGTTCTTC,CASSEYRGGNEQFF
TRBJ2-2,-,-,TRBV23-1,TGCGCCAGCAGTCAATCGACAGGGAACACCGGGGAGCTGTTTTTT,CASSQSTGNTGELFF
TRBJ1-4,TRBD1,-,TRBV2,TGTGCCAGCAGTGAACTCCAGGGGGGAAAACTGTTTTTT,CASSELQGGKLFF
TRBJ2-5,TRBD1,once,TRBV11-3,TGTGCCAGCAGCCCCCAGACCCCGGGACAGGGGCAAGAGACCCAGTACTTC,CASSPQTPGQGQETQYF
TRBJ2-1,TRBD2,-,TRBV7-8,TGTGCCAGCAGCTTCGGACTAGCGGGAGCAAGCTCCTACAATGAGCAGTTCTTC,CASSFGLAGASSYNEQFF
TRBJ2-1,TRBD1,once,TRBV5-6,TGTGCCGGCAGCTCCCTAGGGGGCAGGGGCGTGCAGTTCTTC,CAGSSLGGRGVQFF
TRBJ1-1,-,few,TRBV6-5,TGTGCCAGCAGTTACGCCCAGGTACATACTGAAGCTTTCTTT,CASSYAQVHTEAFF
TRBJ2-7,-,-,TRBV4-1,TGCGCCAGCAGCCAATTCCAGGGTTCCTACGAGCAGTACTTC,CASSQFQGSYEQYF
TRBJ2-1,-,-,TRBV2,TGTGCCAGCATTTGGCAGGGCTATGAGCAGTTCTTC,CASIWQGYEQFF
TRBJ1-2,TRBD1,-,TRBV2,TGTGCCAGCAGTGTGGAACAGGGGGTAGAAGGCTACACCTTC,CASSVEQGVEGYTF
TRBJ2-1,TRBD2,-,TRBV28,TGTGCCAGCAGTCTCCTGGGAGCCGGCGGGAGTGAGCAGTTCTTC,CASSLLGAGGSEQFF
TRBJ1-5,TRBD1,-,TRBV28,TGTGCCAGCAGCCCACCAGACAGGGTACTTGATCAGCCCCAGCATTTT,CASSPPDRVLDQPQHF
TRBJ1-1,-,-,TRBV19,TGTGCCAGTAGTCCCGGCACTGAAGCTTTCTTT,CASSPGTEAFF
TRBJ2-7,TRBD1,few,TRBV6-6,TGTGCCAGCACTACGACAGGGAGCTACGAGCAGTACTTC,CASTTTGSYEQYF
TRBJ2-1,TRBD2,-,TRBV5-4,TGTGCCAGCAGCTTGGGAGGCACAGCGGGGGGCTACAATGAGCAGTTCTTC,CASSLGGTAGGYNEQFF
TRBJ2-7,TRBD2,-,TRBV28,TGTGCCAGCAGTCTCCCTAGACTAGCGGGCTCCGGCTCCTACGAGCAGTACTTC,CASSLPRLAGSGSYEQYF
TRBJ1-2,-,-,TRBV10-3,TGTGCCATCAGTATCGGGACCAACGGGGGCTATGGCTACACCTTC,CAISIGTNGGYGYTF
TRBJ1-5,-,once,TRBV7-2,TGTGCCAGCAGGGTTGAGAATCAGCCCCAGCATTTT,CASRVENQPQHF
TRBJ1-1,TRBD1,-,TRBV4-3,TGCGCCAGCAGCCAAGATCGTGGGACAGGGGGCCGGAGGGATTTTTTT,CASSQDRGTGGRRDFF
TRBJ2-1,TRBD1,few,TRBV7-2,TGTGCCAGCAGCCCAAACAGGGGTGAGCAGTTCTTC,CASSPNRGEQFF
TRBJ2-7,-,-,TRBV27,TGTGCCACCGGCAAGACAGATTACGAGCAGTACTTC,CATGKTDYEQYF
TRBJ1-2,-,-,TRBV5-1,TGCGCCAGCAGCTTGGAACGGGCTAACTATGGCTACACCTTC,CASSLERANYGYTF
TRBJ2-3,TRBD1,-,TRBV4-2,TGTGCCAGCAGCCAAGAAAGACAGGGTGGTCCAGATACGCAGTATTTT,CASSQERQGGPDTQYF
TRBJ2-7,-,once,TRBV7-2,TGTGCCAGCAGCTCCTCCACGGGTTCCTACGAGCAGTACTTC,CASSSSTGSYEQYF
TRBJ1-5,TRBD1,-,TRBV6-1,TGTGCCAGCAGTGAGGCGGGACAGGGATATCAGCCCCAGCATTTT,CASSEAGQGYQPQHF
TRBJ2-3,-,-,TRBV9,TGTGCCAGCAGCGTAGAAACGGGAGCGGCAGATACGCAGTATTTT,CASSVETGAADTQYF
TRBJ2-6,TRBD1,-,TRBV19,TGTGCCAGTAGTATAACAGGGGAGTCGACTGGGGCCAACGTCCTGACTTTC,CASSITGESTGANVLTF
TRBJ2-7,-,-,TRBV5-1,TGCGCCAGCCGACAGACGGACCCCTACGAGCAGTACTTC,CASRQTDPYEQYF
TRBJ1-1,-,-,TRBV28,TGTGCCAGCAGTTCTCATAGGAACACTGAAGCTTTCTTT,CASSSHRNTEAFF
TRBJ2-1,TRBD2,once,TRBV4-3,TGCGCCAGCAGCCAAGATATCGTTTCAGGGGGACTGGGACTAGCGGCCCGACGTCAGTTCTTC,CASSQDIVSGGLGLAARRQFF
TRBJ2-7,-,-,TRBV9,TGTGCCAGCAGCGTAGAGGGGGGGGGCCTCTACGAGCAGTACTTC,CASSVEGGGLYEQYF
TRBJ2-2,TRBD2,-,TRBV19,TGTGCCAGTAGTGTTAGCGGGGCCGGGGAGCTGTTTTTT,CASSVSGAGELFF
TRBJ2-5,-,-,TRBV28,TGTGCCAGCAGTTCGGACAGCCAAGAGACCCAGTACTTC,CASSSDSQETQYF